Listed below are T cell receptor beta chains from one sample, sequenced in a study of blood T cells in healthy people across ages. TCRdb re-called the 5' RACE reads with MiXCR, one entry per CDR3 protein. Of 1,300,000 or so distinct CDR3 sequences detected, approximately 59% appear once; the ten largest clones hold roughly 7%. The sample taken for sequencing was blood. The receptors were sampled from a man between 18 and 35 years old in good health. Both conserved end residues are part of each CDR3. A D gene is named only where the DNA matches it firmly. The size field is filled for only some rows; it gives once, few, many or a size class.

CDR3nt: TGTGCCAGCAGTTACGGGACGGCTCAAAACATTCAGTACTTC
CDR3aa: CASSYGTAQNIQYF
abundance: NA
v_gene: TRBV6-2/TRBV6-3
d_gene: NA
j_gene: TRBJ2-4

CDR3nt: TGTGCCAGCAGCGGATTCAGGGCGGCTAATGAAAAACTGTTTTTT
CDR3aa: CASSGFRAANEKLFF
abundance: NA
v_gene: TRBV7-9
d_gene: NA
j_gene: TRBJ1-4

CDR3nt: TGTGCCAGCAGCTCCATTGGGGCCTATAATTCACCCCTCCACTTT
CDR3aa: CASSSIGAYNSPLHF
abundance: NA
v_gene: TRBV11-2
d_gene: NA
j_gene: TRBJ1-6

CDR3nt: TGTGCCAGCAGCTTGACAGGGGCCGTTGGGGAGACCCAGTACTTC
CDR3aa: CASSLTGAVGETQYF
abundance: NA
v_gene: TRBV7-6
d_gene: TRBD1
j_gene: TRBJ2-5

CDR3nt: TGTGCCAGCAGCGCCGGACTGGTGGTCGGCTACACCTTC
CDR3aa: CASSAGLVVGYTF
abundance: NA
v_gene: TRBV7-2
d_gene: NA
j_gene: TRBJ1-2

CDR3nt: TGTGCCAGCAGTCCTTCCATGGCTTCACCCCTCCACTTT
CDR3aa: CASSPSMASPLHF
abundance: few
v_gene: TRBV6-5
d_gene: NA
j_gene: TRBJ1-6

CDR3nt: TGTGCCAGCAGCCCCGGGACAGGGCGGGGTAGCACAGATACGCAGTATTTT
CDR3aa: CASSPGTGRGSTDTQYF
abundance: once
v_gene: TRBV7-2
d_gene: TRBD1
j_gene: TRBJ2-3

CDR3nt: TGCAGCGTTGAAGGGACAGGGTACTATGGCTACACCTTC
CDR3aa: CSVEGTGYYGYTF
abundance: few
v_gene: TRBV29-1
d_gene: TRBD1
j_gene: TRBJ1-2

CDR3nt: TGTGCCAGCAGTAAATCACAGTACTACGAGCAGTACTTC
CDR3aa: CASSKSQYYEQYF
abundance: few
v_gene: TRBV27
d_gene: NA
j_gene: TRBJ2-7

CDR3nt: TGCGCCAGCAGCCAAGAAGGGCAGGTTTCCTACGAGCAGTACTTC
CDR3aa: CASSQEGQVSYEQYF
abundance: few
v_gene: TRBV4-3
d_gene: NA
j_gene: TRBJ2-7

CDR3nt: TGTGCCAGCAGTGATTTCTTTCAGCGGGACAGACCATATGGCTACACCTTC
CDR3aa: CASSDFFQRDRPYGYTF
abundance: NA
v_gene: TRBV6-1
d_gene: TRBD1
j_gene: TRBJ1-2

CDR3nt: TGCAGCGCGGACGACTATGGCTACACCTTC
CDR3aa: CSADDYGYTF
abundance: few
v_gene: TRBV29-1
d_gene: NA
j_gene: TRBJ1-2

CDR3nt: TGTGCCAGCAGTTACCCTTCCCCATACAATGAGCAGTTCTTC
CDR3aa: CASSYPSPYNEQFF
abundance: few
v_gene: TRBV6-2/TRBV6-3
d_gene: NA
j_gene: TRBJ2-1

CDR3nt: TGTGCCAGCAGTCCCTACACAGATGAAAAACTGTTTTTT
CDR3aa: CASSPYTDEKLFF
abundance: NA
v_gene: TRBV12-3/TRBV12-4
d_gene: NA
j_gene: TRBJ1-4

CDR3nt: TGTGCCATTATGACTAGCGGGAGCACCTACGAGCAGTACTTC
CDR3aa: CAIMTSGSTYEQYF
abundance: few
v_gene: TRBV10-3
d_gene: TRBD2
j_gene: TRBJ2-7

CDR3nt: TGTGCCAGCAGCCAACCCGACAGCCTCCTCGAGCAGTACTTC
CDR3aa: CASSQPDSLLEQYF
abundance: few
v_gene: TRBV3-1
d_gene: NA
j_gene: TRBJ2-7

CDR3nt: TGTGCCAGCTCGGGACGGCTGAATCAGCCCCAGCATTTT
CDR3aa: CASSGRLNQPQHF
abundance: NA
v_gene: TRBV19
d_gene: NA
j_gene: TRBJ1-5

CDR3nt: TGTGTCAGCAGTTTGGGAACCTACGAGCAGTACTTC
CDR3aa: CVSSLGTYEQYF
abundance: NA
v_gene: TRBV12-3/TRBV12-4
d_gene: NA
j_gene: TRBJ2-7

CDR3nt: TGTGCCAGCAGAGAACAGGGTAATAGCGGCTACACCTTC
CDR3aa: CASREQGNSGYTF
abundance: NA
v_gene: TRBV2
d_gene: NA
j_gene: TRBJ1-2

CDR3nt: TGTGCCAGCAGCCCAGGGGACAGAACCTACGAGCAGTACTTC
CDR3aa: CASSPGDRTYEQYF
abundance: NA
v_gene: TRBV13
d_gene: TRBD1
j_gene: TRBJ2-7

CDR3nt: TGTGCCATCAACTGGGACATTGCCCAGCCCCAGCATTTT
CDR3aa: CAINWDIAQPQHF
abundance: NA
v_gene: TRBV10-3
d_gene: NA
j_gene: TRBJ1-5

CDR3nt: TGCAGTGCTAGGGGGACCAACCAGTACAATGAGCAGTTCTTC
CDR3aa: CSARGTNQYNEQFF
abundance: NA
v_gene: TRBV20-1
d_gene: NA
j_gene: TRBJ2-1

CDR3nt: TGTGCCACCAAACGCCGAGGGAGGCTCGATGAGCAGTTCTTC
CDR3aa: CATKRRGRLDEQFF
abundance: once
v_gene: TRBV6-2/TRBV6-3
d_gene: NA
j_gene: TRBJ2-1

CDR3nt: TGTGCCAGCAGCATACGGGGCCCCCGAGCTGGGGCCAGCACAGATACGCAGTATTTT
CDR3aa: CASSIRGPRAGASTDTQYF
abundance: once
v_gene: TRBV7-2
d_gene: NA
j_gene: TRBJ2-3

CDR3nt: TGTGCCAGCAGTGGAAAAAATCAGCCCCAGCATTTT
CDR3aa: CASSGKNQPQHF
abundance: NA
v_gene: TRBV27
d_gene: NA
j_gene: TRBJ1-5

CDR3nt: TGTGCCAGCAGTTACGGGACTAGTTGGGATGAGCAGTTCTTC
CDR3aa: CASSYGTSWDEQFF
abundance: NA
v_gene: TRBV6-6
d_gene: TRBD2
j_gene: TRBJ2-1

CDR3nt: TGTGCCAGCAGCCCCGTGGGGGGATCCTACAATGAGCAGTTCTTC
CDR3aa: CASSPVGGSYNEQFF
abundance: few
v_gene: TRBV7-2
d_gene: NA
j_gene: TRBJ2-1

CDR3nt: TGCGCCAGCAGCTCCTACGACAGGAGCTCCTACGAGCAGTACTTC
CDR3aa: CASSSYDRSSYEQYF
abundance: few
v_gene: TRBV5-1
d_gene: NA
j_gene: TRBJ2-7

CDR3nt: TGTGCCAGCAGTAGGGACATGAGAGAAAAACTGTTTTTT
CDR3aa: CASSRDMREKLFF
abundance: NA
v_gene: TRBV6-2/TRBV6-3
d_gene: NA
j_gene: TRBJ1-4

CDR3nt: TGTGCCAGCAGCCTATGGGCGGCCCCGAACACTGAAGCTTTCTTT
CDR3aa: CASSLWAAPNTEAFF
abundance: few
v_gene: TRBV7-6
d_gene: NA
j_gene: TRBJ1-1

CDR3nt: TGCGCCAGCAGCTTAACGACAGGTACTTACAATGAGCAGTTCTTC
CDR3aa: CASSLTTGTYNEQFF
abundance: once
v_gene: TRBV5-1
d_gene: NA
j_gene: TRBJ2-1

CDR3nt: TGTGCCAGCAGTTTAGGGGGCGGCTATCTCTACGAGCAGTACTTC
CDR3aa: CASSLGGGYLYEQYF
abundance: NA
v_gene: TRBV12-3/TRBV12-4
d_gene: NA
j_gene: TRBJ2-7

CDR3nt: TGTGCCAGCAGTTTAGTCCCAGGGAGTGGGGATGGCTACACCTTC
CDR3aa: CASSLVPGSGDGYTF
abundance: NA
v_gene: TRBV12-3/TRBV12-4
d_gene: NA
j_gene: TRBJ1-2

CDR3nt: TGTGCCAGCAGTCCCATAGGGGGAGGCTGGGGCTACACCTTC
CDR3aa: CASSPIGGGWGYTF
abundance: few
v_gene: TRBV6-6
d_gene: NA
j_gene: TRBJ1-2

CDR3nt: TGTGCCAGCAGTGGGGGGACTAGCGGAGTGCGGGGCAATGAGCAGTACTTC
CDR3aa: CASSGGTSGVRGNEQYF
abundance: once
v_gene: TRBV12-3/TRBV12-4
d_gene: TRBD2
j_gene: TRBJ2-7

CDR3nt: TGTGCCACCAAGAGCTCCTATAATTCACCCCTCCACTTT
CDR3aa: CATKSSYNSPLHF
abundance: few
v_gene: TRBV27
d_gene: NA
j_gene: TRBJ1-6

CDR3nt: TGTGCCACCAGCAGGGGACAAGTTGTGGAGCAGTACTTC
CDR3aa: CATSRGQVVEQYF
abundance: NA
v_gene: TRBV15
d_gene: NA
j_gene: TRBJ2-7

CDR3nt: TGTGCCAGCTCACTCTCGGGACACCAAGAGACCCAGTACTTC
CDR3aa: CASSLSGHQETQYF
abundance: NA
v_gene: TRBV18
d_gene: NA
j_gene: TRBJ2-5

CDR3nt: TGCAGCGCTGGGGACAGGGTTACAGATACGCAGTATTTT
CDR3aa: CSAGDRVTDTQYF
abundance: few
v_gene: TRBV29-1
d_gene: TRBD1
j_gene: TRBJ2-3

CDR3nt: TGTGCCAGCAGTTACTCGAGGGACCAAGTCGATACGCAGTATTTT
CDR3aa: CASSYSRDQVDTQYF
abundance: NA
v_gene: TRBV6-5
d_gene: NA
j_gene: TRBJ2-3

CDR3nt: TGTGCCAGCAGCACCACAGAAACCTACGAGCAGTACTTC
CDR3aa: CASSTTETYEQYF
abundance: NA
v_gene: TRBV3-1
d_gene: NA
j_gene: TRBJ2-7

CDR3nt: TGCAGTGCTAGAGCCAGACGGGCTAGCGGATACAATGAGCAGTTCTTC
CDR3aa: CSARARRASGYNEQFF
abundance: NA
v_gene: TRBV20-1
d_gene: TRBD2
j_gene: TRBJ2-1

CDR3nt: TGTGCCAGCACTCCCAAGGCTTACAATGAGCAGTTCTTC
CDR3aa: CASTPKAYNEQFF
abundance: NA
v_gene: TRBV28
d_gene: NA
j_gene: TRBJ2-1

CDR3nt: TGCGCCAGCAGCTTGGTTGGTCGCCGAGGGGGTAATGAGCAGTTCTTC
CDR3aa: CASSLVGRRGGNEQFF
abundance: few
v_gene: TRBV5-1
d_gene: NA
j_gene: TRBJ2-1

CDR3nt: TGTGCCAGCAGCACCGGACTAGCGGGAGGGAAATACGAGCAGTACTTC
CDR3aa: CASSTGLAGGKYEQYF
abundance: NA
v_gene: TRBV11-2
d_gene: TRBD2
j_gene: TRBJ2-7

CDR3nt: TGTGCCAGCTCACCGCCTTTGGGATTAAGCACAGATACGCAGTATTTT
CDR3aa: CASSPPLGLSTDTQYF
abundance: once
v_gene: TRBV18
d_gene: NA
j_gene: TRBJ2-3

CDR3nt: TGTGCCAGCAGCCAAGATCGCGGGGCAGGCACCGGGGAGCTGTTTTTT
CDR3aa: CASSQDRGAGTGELFF
abundance: NA
v_gene: TRBV4-2
d_gene: NA
j_gene: TRBJ2-2

CDR3nt: TGTGCCAGCAGCTTAGTTACAGGGACCACCGGGGAGCTGTTTTTT
CDR3aa: CASSLVTGTTGELFF
abundance: NA
v_gene: TRBV11-2
d_gene: NA
j_gene: TRBJ2-2

CDR3nt: TGTGCCAGCAGCTTAGTGCGGGGGGGCCGCACCGGGGAGCTGTTTTTT
CDR3aa: CASSLVRGGRTGELFF
abundance: NA
v_gene: TRBV11-2
d_gene: TRBD2
j_gene: TRBJ2-2